Listed here is a single TCR beta chain. CDR1 SGHAT and CDR2 FQNNGV come from the germline V gene. Between the trimmed V and J ends, which lost 7 bases and 4 bases, there was a span of 19 bases. This CDR3 is 15 amino acids long. TCRdb keeps only in-frame clones here, not all; method: immunoSEQ multiplex PCR. The data show roughly 86,000 clones, approximately 75% seen once. This sample stems from a study of shared clonotypes between healthy human individuals. Sample: memory CD8+ T cells sorted from blood. Subset specified: CD45RO+ cells pooled with CCR7-negative TemRA cells. V gene TRBV11-2 combines with J gene TRBJ2-5, with D possibly called TRBD1 or TRBD2 (5 bases each). This TCR derives from a man in his thirties or forties in good health. DNA for the CDR3: TGTGCCAGCATGAGGATGGGGAGAGGGGCAGAGACCCAGTACTTC. It is translated as CASMRMGRGAETQYF.